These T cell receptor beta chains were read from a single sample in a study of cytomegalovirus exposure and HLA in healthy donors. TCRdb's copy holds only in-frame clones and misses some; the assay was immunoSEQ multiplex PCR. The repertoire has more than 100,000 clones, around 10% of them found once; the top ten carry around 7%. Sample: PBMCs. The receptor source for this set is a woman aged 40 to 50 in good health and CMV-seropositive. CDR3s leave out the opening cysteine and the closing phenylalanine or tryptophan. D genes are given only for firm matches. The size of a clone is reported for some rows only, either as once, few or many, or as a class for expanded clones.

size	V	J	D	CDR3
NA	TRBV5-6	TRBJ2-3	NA	ASSLWATDTQY
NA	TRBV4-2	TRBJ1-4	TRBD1	ASSQDPLYRDRAKKLF
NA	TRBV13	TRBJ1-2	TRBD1	ASSTRQGAYGYT
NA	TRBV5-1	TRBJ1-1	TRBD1	ASSWGQSHEAF
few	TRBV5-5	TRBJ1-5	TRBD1	ASSRTGGVYQPQH
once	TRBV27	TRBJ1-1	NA	ASSLRSFMNPEAF
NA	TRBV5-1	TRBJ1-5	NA	ASSLGIIRTGGNQPQH
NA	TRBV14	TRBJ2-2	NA	ASSRLRTGELF
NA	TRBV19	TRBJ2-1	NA	ASSADRMGYNEQF
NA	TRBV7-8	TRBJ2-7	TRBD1	ASSLVGTVLNYEQY
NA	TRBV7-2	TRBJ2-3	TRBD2	ASSRSGVTDTQY
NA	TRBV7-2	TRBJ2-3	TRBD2	ASSLASGGGNTQY
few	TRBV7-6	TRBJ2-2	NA	ASSPLLDTGELF
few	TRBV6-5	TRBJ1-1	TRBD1	ASSSDRGFGAF
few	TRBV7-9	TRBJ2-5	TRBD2	ASSLAGRGRRGENQY
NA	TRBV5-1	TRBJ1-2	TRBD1	ASSPEGTGAFNYGYT
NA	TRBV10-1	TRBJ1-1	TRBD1	ASSSGTGNGDTEAF
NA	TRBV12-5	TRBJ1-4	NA	ASGTGYKGEKLF
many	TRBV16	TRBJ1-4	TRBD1	ASSLPWTGGNEKLF
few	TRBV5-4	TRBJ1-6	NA	ASSSGLGGYNSPLH
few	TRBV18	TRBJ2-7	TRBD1	ASSQMGQGTYEQY
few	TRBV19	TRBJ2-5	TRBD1	ASSRTGSGETQY
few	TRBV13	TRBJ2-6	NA	ASSPLRSGANVLT
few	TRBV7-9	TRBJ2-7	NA	ASSLHPRYEQY
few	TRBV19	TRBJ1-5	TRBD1	ASSQTGASNQPQH
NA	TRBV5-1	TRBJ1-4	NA	ASGRGRANEKLF
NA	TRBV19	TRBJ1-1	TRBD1	ASSHRQGVMNTEAF
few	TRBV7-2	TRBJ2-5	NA	ASSLAGLRQETQY
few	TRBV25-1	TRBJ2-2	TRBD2	ASSEWDSGGTGELF
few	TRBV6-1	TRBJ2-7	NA	ASSAIRDEQY
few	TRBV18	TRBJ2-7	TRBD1	ASSLYRDRQYEQY
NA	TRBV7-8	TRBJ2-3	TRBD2	ASSPSLAGGPRDTQY
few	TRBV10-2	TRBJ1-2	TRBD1	ASSELGTGISGYT
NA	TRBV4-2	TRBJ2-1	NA	ASSQDASTRVAPNEQF
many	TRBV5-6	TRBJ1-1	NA	ASSFYLAGQGRTEAF
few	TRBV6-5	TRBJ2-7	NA	ASSFQGSQY
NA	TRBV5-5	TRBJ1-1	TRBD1	ASTPQGAWTEAF
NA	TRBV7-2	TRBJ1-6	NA	ASSRTDAPYNSPLH
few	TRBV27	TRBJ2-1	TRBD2	ASSLGLAGGPFHEQF
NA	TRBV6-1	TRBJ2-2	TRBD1	ASSGSRDRELGELF
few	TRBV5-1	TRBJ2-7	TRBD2	ASSLAASGGHMH
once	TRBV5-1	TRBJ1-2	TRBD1	ASSSESGTAGGYT
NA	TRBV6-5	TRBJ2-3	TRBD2	ASSTAGGPDTQY
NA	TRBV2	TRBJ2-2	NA	ASSSDTNTGELF
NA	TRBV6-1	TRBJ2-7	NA	ATNTGSGEQY
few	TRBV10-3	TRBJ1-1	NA	AISVGENTEAF
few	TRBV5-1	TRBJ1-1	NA	ASSGGPGEKAF
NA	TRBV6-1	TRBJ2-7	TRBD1	ASSEETGQGSYEQY
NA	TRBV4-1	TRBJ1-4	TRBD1	ASSLDRANEKLF
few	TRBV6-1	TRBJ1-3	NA	ATREGYSGNTIY
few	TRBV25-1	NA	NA	ASSPPGVGEQY
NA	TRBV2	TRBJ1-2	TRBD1	ASSPRGRLGYGYT